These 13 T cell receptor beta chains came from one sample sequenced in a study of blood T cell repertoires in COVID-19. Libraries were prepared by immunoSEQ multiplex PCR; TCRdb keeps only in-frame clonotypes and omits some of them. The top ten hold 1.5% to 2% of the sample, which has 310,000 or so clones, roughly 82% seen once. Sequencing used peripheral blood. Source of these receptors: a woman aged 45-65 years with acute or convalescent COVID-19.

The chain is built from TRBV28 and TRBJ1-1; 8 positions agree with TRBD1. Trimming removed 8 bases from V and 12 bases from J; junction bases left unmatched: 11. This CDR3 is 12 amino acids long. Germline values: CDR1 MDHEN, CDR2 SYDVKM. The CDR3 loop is CASLTSDRETFF. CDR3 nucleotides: TGTGCCAGCCTAACATCGGACAGGGAAACTTTCTTT.

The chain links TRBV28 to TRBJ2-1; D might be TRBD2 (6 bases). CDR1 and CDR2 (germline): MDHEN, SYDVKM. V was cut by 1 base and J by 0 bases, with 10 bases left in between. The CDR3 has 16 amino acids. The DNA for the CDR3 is TGTGCCAGCAGTTTATCCCGCGGGACCTCCTACAATGAGCAGTTCTTC. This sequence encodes CASSLSRGTSYNEQFF.

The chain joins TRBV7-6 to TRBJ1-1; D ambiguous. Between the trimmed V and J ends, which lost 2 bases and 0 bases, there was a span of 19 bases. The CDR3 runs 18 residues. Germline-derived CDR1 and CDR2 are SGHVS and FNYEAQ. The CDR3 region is CASSLIPRESGMNTEAFF. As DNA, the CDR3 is TGTGCCAGCAGCTTAATTCCGAGGGAATCGGGAATGAACACTGAAGCTTTCTTT.

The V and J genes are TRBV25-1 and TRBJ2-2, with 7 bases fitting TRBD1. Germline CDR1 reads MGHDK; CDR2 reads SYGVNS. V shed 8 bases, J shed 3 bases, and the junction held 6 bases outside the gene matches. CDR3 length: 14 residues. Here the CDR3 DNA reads TGTGCCAGCGGCCGGACAGGCCACACCGGGGAGCTGTTTTTT. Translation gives CASGRTGHTGELFF. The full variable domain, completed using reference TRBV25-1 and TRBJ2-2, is EADIYQTPRYLVIGTGKKITLECSQTMGHDKMYWYQQDPGMELHLIHYSYGVNSTEKGDLSSESTVSRIRTEHFPLTLESARPSHTSQYLCASGRTGHTGELFFGEGSRLTVL.

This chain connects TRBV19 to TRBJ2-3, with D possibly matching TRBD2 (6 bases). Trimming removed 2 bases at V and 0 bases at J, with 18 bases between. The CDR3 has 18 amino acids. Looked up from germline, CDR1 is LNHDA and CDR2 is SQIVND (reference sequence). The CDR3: CASSISGRRGPSTDTQYF. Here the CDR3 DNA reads TGTGCCAGTAGTATATCTGGTAGGCGGGGCCCTAGCACAGATACGCAGTATTTT. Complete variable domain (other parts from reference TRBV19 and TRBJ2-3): DGGITQSPKYLFRKEGQNVTLSCEQNLNHDAMYWYRQDPGQGLRLIYYSQIVNDFQKGDIAEGYSVSREKKESFPLTVTSAQKNPTAFYLCASSISGRRGPSTDTQYFGPGTRLTVL.

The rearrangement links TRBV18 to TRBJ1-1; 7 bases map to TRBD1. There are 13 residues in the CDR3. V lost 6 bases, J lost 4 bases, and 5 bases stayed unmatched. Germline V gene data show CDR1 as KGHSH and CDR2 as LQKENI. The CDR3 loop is CASSPTGTTEAFF. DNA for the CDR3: TGTGCCAGCTCGCCGACAGGGACCACTGAAGCTTTCTTT.

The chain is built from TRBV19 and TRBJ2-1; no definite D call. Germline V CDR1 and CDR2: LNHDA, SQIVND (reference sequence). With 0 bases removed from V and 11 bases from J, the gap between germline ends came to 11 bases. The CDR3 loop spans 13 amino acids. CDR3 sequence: CASSIDPQSKQFF. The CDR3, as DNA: TGTGCCAGTAGTATAGATCCCCAATCTAAGCAGTTCTTC.

The CDR3 nucleotides read TGTGCCAGCAGTGAAGGAAAGACTAACCCAGATACGCAGTATTTT. It encodes CASSEGKTNPDTQYF. V is TRBV2 and J is TRBJ2-3, with D maybe TRBD2 (5 bases). The CDR3 totals 15 residues. The germline gives CDR1 SNHLY, CDR2 FYNNEI. V lost 1 base, J lost 4 bases, and 12 bases lay in between.

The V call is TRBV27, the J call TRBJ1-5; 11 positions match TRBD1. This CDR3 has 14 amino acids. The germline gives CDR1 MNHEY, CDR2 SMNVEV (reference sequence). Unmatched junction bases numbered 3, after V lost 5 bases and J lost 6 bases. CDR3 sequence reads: CASSRTGGIQPQHF. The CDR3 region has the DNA TGTGCCAGCAGTCGGACAGGGGGCATTCAGCCCCAGCATTTT.

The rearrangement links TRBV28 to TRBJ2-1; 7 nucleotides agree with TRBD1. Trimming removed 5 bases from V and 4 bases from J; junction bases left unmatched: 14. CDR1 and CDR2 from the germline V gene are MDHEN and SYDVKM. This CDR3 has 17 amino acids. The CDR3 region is CASSIPGQITTYNEQFF. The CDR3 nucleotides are TGTGCCAGCAGTATTCCGGGACAGATAACAACTTACAATGAGCAGTTCTTC.

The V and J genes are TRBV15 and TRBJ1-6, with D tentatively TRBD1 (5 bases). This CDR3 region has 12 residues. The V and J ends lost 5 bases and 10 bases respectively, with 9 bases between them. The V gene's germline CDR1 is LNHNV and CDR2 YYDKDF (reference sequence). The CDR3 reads CATSEWGSPLHF. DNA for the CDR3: TGTGCCACCAGCGAGTGGGGCTCACCCCTCCACTTT.

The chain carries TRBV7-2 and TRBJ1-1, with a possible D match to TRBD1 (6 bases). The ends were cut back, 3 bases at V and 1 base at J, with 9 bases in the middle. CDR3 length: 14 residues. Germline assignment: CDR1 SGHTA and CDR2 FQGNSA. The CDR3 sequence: CASSLGAANTEAFF. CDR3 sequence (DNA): TGTGCCAGCAGCTTGGGGGCCGCGAACACTGAAGCTTTCTTT.

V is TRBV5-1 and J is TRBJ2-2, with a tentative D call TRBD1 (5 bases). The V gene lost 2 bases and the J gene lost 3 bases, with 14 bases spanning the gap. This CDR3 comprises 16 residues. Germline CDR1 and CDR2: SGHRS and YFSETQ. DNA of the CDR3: TGCGCCAGCAGCTTCCTACCCCTAGGGGACACCGGGGAGCTGTTTTTT. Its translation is CASSFLPLGDTGELFF. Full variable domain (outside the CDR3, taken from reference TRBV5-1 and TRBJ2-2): KAGVTQTPRYLIKTRGQQVTLSCSPISGHRSVSWYQQTPGQGLQFLFEYFSETQRNKGNFPGRFSGRQFSNSRSEMNVSTLELGDSALYLCASSFLPLGDTGELFFGEGSRLTVL.